This paragraph reports one TCR beta chain. What it recognizes is unknown. The data originate from a study of shared clonotypes between healthy human individuals. The V gene's germline CDR1 is SGHAT and CDR2 FQNNGV. This CDR3 spans 13 amino acids. Trimming removed 7 bases from V and 0 bases from J, with 4 bases in between. The method was immunoSEQ multiplex PCR; TCRdb's version includes in-frame clones alone and lacks a portion of them. The sample carries under 2,500,000 clones, more than 90% recorded once. Whole-study findings and limits: Rarefaction analysis demonstrated incomplete sorted-subset sequencing notwithstanding large depth.

This receptor was obtained from a man aged 18 to 35 in good health. The rearrangement joins TRBV11-2 to TRBJ2-6; D call uncertain. The sample was naive CD4+ T cells sorted from blood. Subset reported: CD45RA+ positively selected. CDR3 sequence: CASTSSGANVLTF. CDR3 nucleotides: TGTGCCAGCACGAGCTCTGGGGCCAACGTCCTGACTTTC. The variable domain in full, with the rest retrieved from reference TRBV11-2 and TRBJ2-6, is EAGVAQSPRYKIIEKRQSVAFWCNPISGHATLYWYQQILGQGPKLLIQFQNNGVVDDSQLPKDRFSAERLKGVDSTLKIQPAKLEDSAVYLCASTSSGANVLTFGAGSRLTVL.